One and the same sample provided the 7 T cell receptor beta chains below, sequenced in a study of shared clonotypes between healthy human individuals. Profiling relied on immunoSEQ multiplex PCR, and the TCRdb table lists in-frame clones only, not all of them. The sample lists some 2,000,000 clones; 85% to 95% were seen once. The sequencing sample was made of naive CD4+ T cells sorted from blood. Subset noted: CD45RA+ positively selected. These receptor sequences come from a man between 18 and 35 years old in good health.

The chain is built from TRBV5-4 and TRBJ2-3; D might be TRBD1 (6 bases). Germline values: CDR1 SGHNT, CDR2 YYREEE (reference sequence). V was pared by 0 bases and J by 0 bases, with 14 bases between. CDR3 length equals 17 residues. The CDR3 loop is CASSLATGTLSTDTQYF. The CDR3 DNA is TGTGCCAGCAGCTTGGCAACCGGGACACTTAGCACAGATACGCAGTATTTT.

The chain joins TRBV6-5 to TRBJ1-5; unclear D gene. The CDR3 totals 13 residues. Between the trimmed V and J ends, which lost 5 bases and 4 bases, there was a span of 9 bases. Per the germline V gene, CDR1 is MNHEY and CDR2 is SVGAGI. The CDR3 reads CASSPGWNQPQHF. CDR3 sequence (DNA): TGTGCCAGCAGTCCTGGTTGGAATCAGCCCCAGCATTTT.

With respect to this clone: Within the sample, other DNA sequences also encode this same CDR3. This sequence joins TRBV19 and TRBJ1-1, with D hard to call. The CDR3 spans 14 residues. V lost 5 bases, J lost 4 bases, and 14 bases lay in between. Germline V lookup: CDR1 LNHDA, CDR2 SQIVND (reference sequence). The CDR3 loop is CASSVGGLGTEAFF. CDR3 sequence (DNA): TGTGCCAGTAGTGTCGGTGGGTTGGGCACTGAAGCTTTCTTT. The variable domain in full, with the rest retrieved from reference TRBV19 and TRBJ1-1, is DGGITQSPKYLFRKEGQNVTLSCEQNLNHDAMYWYRQDPGQGLRLIYYSQIVNDFQKGDIAEGYSVSREKKESFPLTVTSAQKNPTAFYLCASSVGGLGTEAFFGQGTRLTVV.

The chain couples TRBV6-1 to TRBJ2-7, with 9 bases fitting TRBD1. J gave up 5 bases and V 4 bases, and 3 bases lay outside the gene matches. The CDR3 extends over 13 amino acids. Germline V gene data show CDR1 as MNHNS and CDR2 as SASEGT. CDR3 sequence reads: CASSADRGDEQYF. CDR3 in DNA: TGTGCCAGCAGTGCGGACAGGGGTGACGAGCAGTACTTC.

The J gene is TRBJ2-4, the V gene TRBV6-4; unclear D gene. V was trimmed by 4 bases and J by 8 bases, leaving 12 bases between them. This CDR3 region has 13 residues. Germline V gene data show CDR1 as MRHNA and CDR2 as SNTAGT. CDR3 in DNA: TGTGCCAGCAGTGCGGTTAGTGGGGACATTCAGTACTTC. It is translated as CASSAVSGDIQYF.

The CDR3 DNA sequence: TGCGCCAGCATCCAGGAGCACACTTCCTACAATGAGCAGTTCTTC. Translation gives CASIQEHTSYNEQFF. The J gene is TRBJ2-1, the V gene TRBV5-1; unclear D gene. Germline V gene sequence: CDR1 SGHRS, CDR2 YFSETQ. The CDR3 is 15 amino acids. Trimming stripped 6 bases from V and 1 base from J, with 14 bases between.

The rearrangement links TRBV6-5 to TRBJ1-2; TRBD1 might be the D (5 bases). Germline V gene lookup returns CDR1 MNHEY and CDR2 SVGAGI. The length of the CDR3 is 13 residues. With 4 bases removed from V and 7 bases from J, the gap between germline ends came to 13 bases. The CDR3 loop is CASSSWSGIGYTF. The CDR3 DNA is TGTGCCAGCAGTTCGTGGTCAGGGATTGGCTACACCTTC.